The clone carrying this T cell receptor beta chain was detected only a few times. Its cognate antigen is unknown. Genomic DNA constituted the template upon which TCR beta VDJ and CDR3 profiling was performed. TCRdb reprocessed the reads via MiXCR and lists one record per CDR3 protein. The table lists about 210,000 distinct CDR3 sequences, 34% of them singletons. This specimen belongs to a study of CD8+CD57+ T cells in acquired aplastic anemia. Whole-study context: Quantities of DNA derived from sorted CD4+ and CD8+ cells averaged 3.2 ug. Study outcomes and limitations: Twenty-nine shared CD8+ CDR3s appeared highly expressed within patients' immunodominant clones.

Trimming left V 5 bases short and J 5 bases short, with 27 bases between. Germline loops: CDR1 SGHAT, CDR2 FQNNGV. The CDR3 consists of 18 residues. The chain uses TRBV11-2 and TRBJ1-2; a possible D gene is TRBD1 (6 bases). The origin of this receptor is a human donor in good health, serving as a control. Sequencing input: sorted CD4+, CD8+, or CD8+CD57+ T cells (not recorded which) from PBMCs. CDR3 DNA sequence: TGTGCCAGCAGCCAGCCAGACGTACAGGGAGTCCGCGATTATGGCTACACCTTC. It encodes CASSQPDVQGVRDYGYTF.